What follows is one TCR beta chain and its context. At one boundary the junction diverges from the germline segment, which might be a read error. Per the authors' pipeline: For nucleated cells, counts were estimated from reference gene primer amplification. The protocol was immunoSEQ multiplex PCR, while the TCRdb copy is restricted to in-frame clones and leaves out a portion. V and J calls and clone size are given by that table; D and trimming were obtained from the DNA. The sample includes roughly 100,000 clones, more than 75% of them seen just once. This sample was included in a study of blood T cell repertoires in COVID-19. Study-wide background: In each case, the material was cDNA or gDNA derived from T cells, B-cell-depleted T cells, or PBMCs.

Sequencing was done on a sample of peripheral blood. The sequence was collected from a human donor in a cohort sampled during active COVID-19.

The CDR3 reads CASTATGTVTNTQYF. In DNA form, the CDR3 reads TGTGCCAGCACCGCTACCGGGACAGTCACAAATACGCAGTATTTT. J is TRBJ2-3 and V is TRBV7-2; 7 positions match TRBD1. Looked up from germline, CDR1 is SGHTA and CDR2 is FQGNSA. The CDR3 consists of 15 residues.